This TCR beta chain was sequenced in a study of blood T cell repertoires in COVID-19. Study overall: Whether acute or convalescent, the COVID-19 samples came from the United States, Italy and Spain.

This table comes from immunoSEQ multiplex PCR, and its TCRdb copy is limited to in-frame clones, with some not included. Of fewer than 200,000 clones listed, 84% are singletons. A few counts support this clone. This CDR3 is 15 amino acids long. V shed 5 bases and J shed 0 bases, with 12 bases lying between them. Germline CDR1 and CDR2: LNHNV and YYDKDF (reference sequence). The TCR comes from a man aged 70 or older with active or convalescent COVID-19. The chain couples TRBV15 to TRBJ2-3, with D perhaps matching TRBD2 (5 bases). The sequenced material came from peripheral blood. The CDR3 spells CATSAPAESTDTQYF. In nucleotides, the CDR3 is TGTGCCACCAGCGCGCCAGCGGAGAGCACAGATACGCAGTATTTT.